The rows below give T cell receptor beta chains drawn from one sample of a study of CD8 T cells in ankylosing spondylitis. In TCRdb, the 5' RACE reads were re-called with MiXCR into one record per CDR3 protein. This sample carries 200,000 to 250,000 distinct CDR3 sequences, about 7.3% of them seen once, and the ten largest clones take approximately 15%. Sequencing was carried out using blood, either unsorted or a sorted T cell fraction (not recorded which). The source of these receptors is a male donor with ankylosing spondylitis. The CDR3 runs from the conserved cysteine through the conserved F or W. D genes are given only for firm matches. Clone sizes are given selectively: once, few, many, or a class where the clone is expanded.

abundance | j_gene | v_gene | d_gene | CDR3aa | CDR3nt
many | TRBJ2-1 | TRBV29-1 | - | CSGTARSYNEQFF | TGCAGTGGAACGGCCCGCTCCTACAATGAGCAGTTCTTC
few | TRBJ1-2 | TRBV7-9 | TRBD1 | CASSGDRGGGYTF | TGTGCCAGCAGCGGCGACAGGGGGGGAGGCTACACCTTC
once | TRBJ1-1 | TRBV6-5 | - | CASSYSRGGQPEAFF | TGTGCCAGCAGTTACTCGAGGGGTGGACAGCCTGAAGCTTTCTTT
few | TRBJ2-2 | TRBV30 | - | CAWSSRTGELFF | TGTGCCTGGAGTTCACGCACCGGGGAGCTGTTTTTT
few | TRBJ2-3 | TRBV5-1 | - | CASSGGGPVGQYF | TGCGCCAGCAGCGGGGGGGGGCCTGTGGGGCAGTATTTT
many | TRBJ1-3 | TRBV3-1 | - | CASTTFGQISSGNTIYF | TGTGCCAGCACCACATTCGGTCAAATCAGCTCTGGAAACACCATATATTTT
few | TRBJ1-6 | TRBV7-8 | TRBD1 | CASSLPTGQGKSPLHF | TGTGCCAGCAGCTTACCCACCGGACAGGGGAAATCACCCCTCCACTTT
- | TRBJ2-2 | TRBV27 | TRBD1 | CASSEGQQLNTGELFF | TGTGCCAGCAGTGAGGGACAGCAGTTGAACACCGGGGAGCTGTTTTTT
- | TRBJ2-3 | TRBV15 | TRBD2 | CATSKLAGVVSDTQYF | TGTGCCACCAGCAAACTAGCGGGGGTTGTCTCAGATACGCAGTATTTT
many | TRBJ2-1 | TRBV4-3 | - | CASSRKSRRGEQFF | TGCGCCAGCAGCCGGAAGAGCCGACGTGGTGAGCAGTTCTTC
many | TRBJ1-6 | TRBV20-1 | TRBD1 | CSAQDRGHRVLDSPLHF | TGCAGTGCCCAGGACAGGGGGCATCGGGTTCTTGATTCACCCCTCCACTTT
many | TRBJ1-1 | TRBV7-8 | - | CASSSLGARGAFF | TGTGCCAGCAGCTCGCTGGGGGCTCGGGGAGCTTTCTTT
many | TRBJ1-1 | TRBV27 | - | CASSSRGGRAFF | TGTGCCAGCAGTTCCAGGGGCGGGCGGGCTTTCTTT
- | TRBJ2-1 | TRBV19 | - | CASSIGGHNEQFF | TGTGCCAGTAGTATTGGAGGGCACAATGAGCAGTTCTTC
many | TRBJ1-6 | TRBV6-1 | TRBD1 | CASTGNRGTNSPLHF | TGTGCCAGCACCGGGAACAGGGGGACGAATTCACCCCTCCACTTT
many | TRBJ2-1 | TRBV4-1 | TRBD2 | CASSQGLATYNEQFF | TGCGCCAGCAGCCAAGGACTAGCGACGTACAATGAGCAGTTCTTC
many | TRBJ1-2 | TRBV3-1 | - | CASSQRQTTNYGYTF | TGTGCCAGCAGCCAAAGACAGACCACTAACTATGGCTACACCTTC
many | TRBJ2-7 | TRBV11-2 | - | CASSSVSVYEQYF | TGTGCCAGCAGCTCGGTGAGCGTCTACGAGCAGTACTTC
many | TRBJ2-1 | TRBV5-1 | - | CASSLAPTEQFF | TGCGCCAGCAGCTTGGCGCCAACAGAGCAGTTCTTC
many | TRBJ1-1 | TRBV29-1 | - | CSVEPLNTEAFF | TGCAGCGTTGAACCTTTGAACACTGAAGCTTTCTTT
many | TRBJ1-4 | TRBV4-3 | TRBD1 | CASSQEDRDNEKLFF | TGCGCCAGCAGCCAAGAGGACAGGGATAATGAAAAACTGTTTTTT
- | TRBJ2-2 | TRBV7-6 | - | CASSFTETRGTGELFF | TGTGCCAGCAGCTTTACCGAGACTAGAGGGACCGGGGAGCTGTTTTTT
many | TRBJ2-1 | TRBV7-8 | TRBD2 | CASSLRLAWEQFF | TGTGCCAGCAGCCTCCGACTAGCGTGGGAGCAGTTCTTC
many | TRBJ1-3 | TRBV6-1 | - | CASSPGRSSGNTIYF | TGTGCCAGCAGCCCGGGAAGGAGCTCTGGAAACACCATATATTTT
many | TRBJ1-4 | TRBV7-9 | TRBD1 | CAGTGLGEKLFF | TGTGCCGGGACAGGGCTGGGAGAAAAACTGTTTTTT
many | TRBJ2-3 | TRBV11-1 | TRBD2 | CASSSGLAGGRDTQYF | TGTGCCAGCAGCTCAGGACTAGCGGGGGGCCGGGATACGCAGTATTTT
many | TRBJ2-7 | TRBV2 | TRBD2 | CASSEKRETYEQYF | TGTGCCAGCAGTGAAAAGCGGGAGACCTACGAGCAGTACTTC
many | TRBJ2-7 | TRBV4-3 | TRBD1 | CASSQATGSYEQYF | TGCGCCAGCAGCCAAGCGACAGGGTCCTACGAGCAGTACTTC
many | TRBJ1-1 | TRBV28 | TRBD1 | CASSLTGGGNTEAFF | TGTGCCAGCAGTCTGACAGGGGGTGGGAACACTGAAGCTTTCTTT
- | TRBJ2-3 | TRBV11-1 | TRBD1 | CASSGTWTGTPDTQYF | TGTGCCAGCAGCGGAACATGGACAGGGACCCCAGATACGCAGTATTTT
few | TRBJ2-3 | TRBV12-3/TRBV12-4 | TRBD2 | CASSLAAGVPTDTQYF | TGTGCCAGCAGTTTGGCCGCGGGAGTTCCTACAGATACGCAGTATTTT
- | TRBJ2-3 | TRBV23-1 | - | CASSPRETANLQYF | TGCGCCAGCAGTCCGCGGGAAACAGCCAATCTACAGTATTTT
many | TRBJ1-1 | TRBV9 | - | CASSVGVTEAFF | TGTGCCAGCAGCGTAGGTGTGACTGAAGCTTTCTTT
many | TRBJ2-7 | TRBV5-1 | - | CASSLAEGTPYEQYF | TGCGCCAGCAGCTTGGCCGAGGGGACGCCCTACGAGCAGTACTTC
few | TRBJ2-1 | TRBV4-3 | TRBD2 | CASSQGLSGGRYNEQFF | TGCGCCAGCAGCCAGGGGCTAAGCGGGGGCCGTTACAATGAGCAGTTCTTC
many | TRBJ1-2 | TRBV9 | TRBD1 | CASSTSTGLNYGYTF | TGTGCCAGCAGCACCTCGACAGGGTTGAACTATGGCTACACCTTC
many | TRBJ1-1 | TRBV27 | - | CASSFIGGGTEAFF | TGTGCCAGCAGTTTTATTGGTGGAGGGACTGAAGCTTTCTTT
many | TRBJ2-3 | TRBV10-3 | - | CATTGAPDTQYF | TGTGCCACCACCGGGGCTCCAGATACGCAGTATTTT
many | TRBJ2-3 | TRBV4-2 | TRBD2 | CASSLKTSGGAGPTDTQYF | TGTGCCAGCAGCCTTAAGACTAGCGGGGGGGCGGGACCCACAGATACGCAGTATTTT
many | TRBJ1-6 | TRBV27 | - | CASKQASEGNSPLHF | TGTGCCAGCAAACAGGCCTCTGAGGGTAATTCACCCCTCCACTTT
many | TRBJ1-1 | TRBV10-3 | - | CAIWEGGGATEAFF | TGTGCCATCTGGGAAGGGGGGGGGGCCACTGAAGCTTTCTTT
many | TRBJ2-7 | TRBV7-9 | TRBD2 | CASSFTLAGLYEQYF | TGTGCCAGCAGCTTCACTTTAGCGGGGCTCTACGAGCAGTACTTC
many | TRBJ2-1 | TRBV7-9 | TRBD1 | CASSSGQVFF | TGTGCCAGCAGCTCCGGACAGGTTTTCTTC
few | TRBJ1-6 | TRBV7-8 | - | CASSFPQGQNSPLHF | TGTGCCAGCAGCTTTCCCCAGGGCCAAAATTCACCCCTCCACTTT
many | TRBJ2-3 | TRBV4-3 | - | CASSQGSQTTGDTQYF | TGCGCCAGCAGCCAAGGGTCCCAAACGACGGGAGATACGCAGTATTTT
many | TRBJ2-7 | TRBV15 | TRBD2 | CATSRALAEPYEQYF | TGTGCCACCAGCAGAGCACTAGCGGAACCCTACGAGCAGTACTTC
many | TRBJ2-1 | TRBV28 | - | CASSGGEGEPILEQFF | TGTGCCAGCAGTGGGGGTGAGGGGGAACCGATCCTTGAGCAGTTCTTC
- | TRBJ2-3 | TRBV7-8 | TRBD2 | CASSPVLAGGGTDTQYF | TGTGCCAGCAGCCCGGTTCTAGCGGGAGGGGGCACAGATACGCAGTATTTT
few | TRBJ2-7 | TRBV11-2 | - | CASSLVQTAIEQYF | TGTGCCAGCAGCTTAGTCCAGACAGCTATCGAGCAGTACTTC
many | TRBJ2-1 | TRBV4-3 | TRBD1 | CASSQRTGGKNEQFF | TGCGCCAGCAGCCAGAGGACAGGGGGGAAGAATGAGCAGTTCTTC
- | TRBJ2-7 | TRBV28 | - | CASSLQGMMYEQYF | TGTGCCAGCAGTCTACAGGGTATGATGTACGAGCAGTACTTC
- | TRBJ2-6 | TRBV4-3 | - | CASSQDRVTGANVLTF | TGCGCCAGCAGCCAAGATAGGGTTACTGGGGCCAACGTCCTGACTTTC
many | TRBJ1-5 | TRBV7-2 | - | CASSLPPQAQHF | TGTGCCAGCAGCTTACCTCCTCAGGCCCAGCATTTT
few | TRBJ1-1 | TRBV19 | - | CASRVENTEAFF | TGTGCCAGCAGGGTAGAGAACACTGAAGCTTTCTTT
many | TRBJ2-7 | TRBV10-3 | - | CAIRRERYEQYF | TGTGCCATCAGGAGGGAACGCTACGAGCAGTACTTC
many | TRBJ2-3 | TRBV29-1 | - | CSVKGALRVHTQYF | TGCAGCGTTAAGGGCGCCCTGAGGGTCCATACGCAGTATTTT
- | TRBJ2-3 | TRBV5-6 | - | CASSAGLTTDTQYF | TGTGCCAGCAGCGCTGGACTAACCACAGATACGCAGTATTTT